The present T cell receptor beta chain was sequenced within a study of beta chain features in type 1 diabetes. The entirety of the isolated RNA underwent reverse transcription, so expressed TCRB transcripts were sequenced. The protocol was immunoSEQ multiplex PCR, while the TCRdb copy is restricted to in-frame clones and leaves out a portion. The repertoire includes about 220,000 clones, about 11% of them detected once, and 1% to 1.5% sits in the top ten. Notes on this clone: In the same sample, other DNA sequences code for this CDR3.

This CDR3 contains 12 residues. The V end was cut by 0 bases, the J end by 5 bases, with 4 bases between. Germline V lookup: CDR1 LNHNV, CDR2 YYDKDF (reference sequence). The sequence was collected from a man aged 18 to 30 in good health. The chain combines TRBV15 with TRBJ2-5; the D is unclear. Sample: central memory CD4+ T cells from blood. CDR3 sequence: CATSRDRETQYF. CDR3 coding DNA: TGTGCCACCAGCAGAGATCGGGAGACCCAGTACTTC.